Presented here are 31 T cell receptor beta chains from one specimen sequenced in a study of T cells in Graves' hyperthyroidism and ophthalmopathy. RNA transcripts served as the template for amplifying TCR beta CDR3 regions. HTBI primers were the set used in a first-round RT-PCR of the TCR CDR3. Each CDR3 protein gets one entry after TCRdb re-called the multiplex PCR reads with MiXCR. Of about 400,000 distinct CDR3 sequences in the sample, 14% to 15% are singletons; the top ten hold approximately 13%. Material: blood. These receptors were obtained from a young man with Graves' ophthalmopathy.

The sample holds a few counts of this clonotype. CDR3 nucleotide sequence: TGTGCCAGCAGCTCCGCCGGGGGGGGGCCTAGCACAGATACGCAGTATTTT. Residues: CASSSAGGGPSTDTQYF. The V call is TRBV7-9, the J call TRBJ2-3, with 8 bases that match TRBD2. The germline gives CDR1 SEHNR, CDR2 FQNEAQ (reference sequence). V lost 4 bases to trimming and J lost 0 bases; unmatched junction nucleotides: 9. The CDR3 totals 17 residues.

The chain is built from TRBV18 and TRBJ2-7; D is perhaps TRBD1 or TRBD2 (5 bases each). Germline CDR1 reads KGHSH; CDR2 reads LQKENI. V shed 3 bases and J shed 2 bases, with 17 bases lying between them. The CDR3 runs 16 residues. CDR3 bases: TGTGCCAGCTCACCCCCCCGAAGCCTGGGACCCTACGAGCAGTACTTC. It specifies CASSPPRSLGPYEQYF.

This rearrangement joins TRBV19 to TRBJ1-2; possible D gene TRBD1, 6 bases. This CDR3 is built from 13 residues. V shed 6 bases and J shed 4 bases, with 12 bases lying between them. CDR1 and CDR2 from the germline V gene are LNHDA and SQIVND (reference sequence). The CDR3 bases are TGTGCCAGTAGCCCAGTGGGGGCCTATGGCTACACCTTC. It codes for CASSPVGAYGYTF. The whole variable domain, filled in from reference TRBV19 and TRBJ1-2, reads DGGITQSPKYLFRKEGQNVTLSCEQNLNHDAMYWYRQDPGQGLRLIYYSQIVNDFQKGDIAEGYSVSREKKESFPLTVTSAQKNPTAFYLCASSPVGAYGYTFGSGTRLTVV.

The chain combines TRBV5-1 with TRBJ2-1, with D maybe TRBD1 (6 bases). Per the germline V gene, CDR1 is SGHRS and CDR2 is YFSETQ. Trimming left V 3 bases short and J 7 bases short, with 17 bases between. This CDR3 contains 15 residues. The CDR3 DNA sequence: TGCGCCAGCAGCTCCAGGGGATTTGGGAAGAATGAGCAGTTCTTC. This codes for CASSSRGFGKNEQFF.

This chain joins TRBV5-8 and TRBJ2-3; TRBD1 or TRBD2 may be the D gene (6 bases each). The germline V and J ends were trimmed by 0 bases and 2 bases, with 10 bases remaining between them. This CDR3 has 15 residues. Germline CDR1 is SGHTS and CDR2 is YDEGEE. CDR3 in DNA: TGTGCCAGCAGCTTGGGTCCGGGGGCCACAGATACGCAGTATTTT. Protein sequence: CASSLGPGATDTQYF.

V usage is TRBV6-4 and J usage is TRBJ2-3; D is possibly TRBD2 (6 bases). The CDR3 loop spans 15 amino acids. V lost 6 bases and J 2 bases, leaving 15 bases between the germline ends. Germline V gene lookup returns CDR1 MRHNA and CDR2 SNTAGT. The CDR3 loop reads CASSAGIRNTDTQYF. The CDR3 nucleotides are TGTGCCAGCAGCGCGGGAATCCGAAACACAGATACGCAGTATTTT.

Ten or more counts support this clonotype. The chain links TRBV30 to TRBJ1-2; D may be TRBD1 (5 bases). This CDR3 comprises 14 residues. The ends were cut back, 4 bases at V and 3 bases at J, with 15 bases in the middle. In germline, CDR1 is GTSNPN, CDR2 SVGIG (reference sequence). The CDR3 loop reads CAWNMGTGHYGYTF. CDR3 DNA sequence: TGTGCCTGGAATATGGGGACGGGACACTATGGCTACACCTTC.

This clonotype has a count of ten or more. The chain's CDR3 is CASWGDSYQPQHF. The CDR3 coding sequence is TGTGCCAGCTGGGGGGACTCTTATCAGCCCCAGCATTTT. The chain carries TRBV6-2 or TRBV6-3 and TRBJ1-5; D is possibly TRBD1 (5 bases). The CDR3 loop spans 13 amino acids. With 8 bases removed from V and 5 bases from J, the gap between germline ends came to 13 bases. Germline V gives CDR1 MNHEY, CDR2 SVGEGT.

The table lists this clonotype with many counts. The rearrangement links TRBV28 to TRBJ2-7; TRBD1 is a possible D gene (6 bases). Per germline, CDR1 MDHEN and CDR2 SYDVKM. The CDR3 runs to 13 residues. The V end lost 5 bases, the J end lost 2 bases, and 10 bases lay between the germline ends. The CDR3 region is CASSQGRAYEQYF. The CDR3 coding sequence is TGTGCCAGCAGTCAGGGGCGAGCCTACGAGCAGTACTTC. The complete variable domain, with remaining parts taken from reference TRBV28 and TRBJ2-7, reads DVKVTQSSRYLVKRTGEKVFLECVQDMDHENMFWYRQDPGLGLRLIYFSYDVKMKEKGDIPEGYSVSREKKERFSLILESASTNQTSMYLCASSQGRAYEQYFGPGTRLTVT.

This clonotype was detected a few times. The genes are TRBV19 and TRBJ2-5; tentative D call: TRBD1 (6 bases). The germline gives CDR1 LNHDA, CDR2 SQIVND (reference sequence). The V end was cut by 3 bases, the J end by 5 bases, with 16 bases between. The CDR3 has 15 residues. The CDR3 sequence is CASSIPHRDVETQYF. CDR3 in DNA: TGTGCCAGTAGTATCCCACACAGGGATGTCGAGACCCAGTACTTC.

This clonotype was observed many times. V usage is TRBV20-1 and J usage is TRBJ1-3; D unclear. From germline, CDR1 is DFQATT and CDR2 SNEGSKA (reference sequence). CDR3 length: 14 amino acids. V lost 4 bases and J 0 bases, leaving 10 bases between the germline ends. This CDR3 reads CSATPASSGNTIYF. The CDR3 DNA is TGCAGTGCTACACCAGCGTCCTCTGGAAACACCATATATTTT.

CDR3 nucleotide sequence: TGTGCCAGCTCACCATCTTCAGGGAGCTACGAGCAGTACTTC. This codes for CASSPSSGSYEQYF. The V gene is TRBV18, the J gene TRBJ2-7; the D gene could be TRBD1 or TRBD2 (5 bases each). The length of the CDR3 is 14 residues. The ends were cut back, 2 bases at V and 3 bases at J, with 11 bases in the middle. CDR1 and CDR2 from the germline V gene are KGHSH and LQKENI.

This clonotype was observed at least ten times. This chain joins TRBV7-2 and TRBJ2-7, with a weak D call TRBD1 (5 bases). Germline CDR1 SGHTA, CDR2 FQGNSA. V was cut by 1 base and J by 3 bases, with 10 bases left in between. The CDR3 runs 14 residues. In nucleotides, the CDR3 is TGTGCCAGCAGCTTAGACAGGCAGGACTACGAGCAGTACTTC. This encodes CASSLDRQDYEQYF.

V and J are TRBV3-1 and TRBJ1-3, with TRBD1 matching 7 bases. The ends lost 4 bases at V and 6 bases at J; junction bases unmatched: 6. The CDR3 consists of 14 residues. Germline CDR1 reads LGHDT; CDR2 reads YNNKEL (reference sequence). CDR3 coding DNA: TGTGCCAGCAGCCCTCAGGGGGGGCCAAACACCATATATTTT. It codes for CASSPQGGPNTIYF. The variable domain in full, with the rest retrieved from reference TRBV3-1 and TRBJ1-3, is DTAVSQTPKYLVTQMGNDKSIKCEQNLGHDTMYWYKQDSKKFLKIMFSYNNKELIINETVPNRFSPKSPDKAHLNLHINSLELGDSAVYFCASSPQGGPNTIYFGEGSWLTVV.

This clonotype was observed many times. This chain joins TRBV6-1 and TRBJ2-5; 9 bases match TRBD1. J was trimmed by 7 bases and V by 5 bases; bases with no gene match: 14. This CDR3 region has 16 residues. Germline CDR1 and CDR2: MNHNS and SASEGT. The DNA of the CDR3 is TGTGCCAGCAGTCCAAGACAGGGGGTGGCCTCAGGGACCCAGTACTTC. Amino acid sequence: CASSPRQGVASGTQYF.

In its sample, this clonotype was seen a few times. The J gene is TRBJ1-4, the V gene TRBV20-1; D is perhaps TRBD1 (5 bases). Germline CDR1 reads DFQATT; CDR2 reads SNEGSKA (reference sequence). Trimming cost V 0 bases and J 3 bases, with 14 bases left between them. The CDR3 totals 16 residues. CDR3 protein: CSARDGGRGPNEKLFF. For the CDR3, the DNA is TGCAGTGCTAGAGATGGAGGGAGGGGCCCTAATGAAAAACTGTTTTTT.

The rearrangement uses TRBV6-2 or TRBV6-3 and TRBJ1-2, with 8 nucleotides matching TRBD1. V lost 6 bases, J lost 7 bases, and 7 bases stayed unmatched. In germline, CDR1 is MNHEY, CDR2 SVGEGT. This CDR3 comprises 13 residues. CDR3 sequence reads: CASSTGTGLGYTF. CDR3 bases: TGTGCCAGCAGCACCGGGACAGGACTTGGCTACACCTTC.

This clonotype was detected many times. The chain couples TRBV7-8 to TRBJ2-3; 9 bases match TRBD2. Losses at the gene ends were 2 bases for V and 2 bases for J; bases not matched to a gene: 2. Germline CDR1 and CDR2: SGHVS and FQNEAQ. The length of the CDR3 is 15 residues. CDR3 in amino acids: CASSLSSGDTDTQYF. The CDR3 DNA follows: TGTGCCAGCAGCTTATCTAGCGGGGACACAGATACGCAGTATTTT.

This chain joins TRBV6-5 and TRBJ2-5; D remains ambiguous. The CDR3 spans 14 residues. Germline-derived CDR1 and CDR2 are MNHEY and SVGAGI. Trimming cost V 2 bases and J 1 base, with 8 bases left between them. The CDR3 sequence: CASSYAVLQETQYF. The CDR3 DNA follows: TGTGCCAGCAGTTACGCTGTCCTCCAAGAGACCCAGTACTTC.

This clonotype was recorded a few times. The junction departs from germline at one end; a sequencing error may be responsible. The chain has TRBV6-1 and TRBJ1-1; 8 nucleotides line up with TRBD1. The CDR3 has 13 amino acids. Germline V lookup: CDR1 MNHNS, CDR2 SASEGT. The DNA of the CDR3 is TGTGCCAGCACTCGGACAGGGATCACTGAAACTTTCTTT. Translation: CASTRTGITETFF.

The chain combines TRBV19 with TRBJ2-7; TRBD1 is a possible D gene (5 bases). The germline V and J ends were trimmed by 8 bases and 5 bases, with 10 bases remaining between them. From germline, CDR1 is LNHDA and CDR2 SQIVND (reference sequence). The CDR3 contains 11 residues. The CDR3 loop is CASAQGHEQYF. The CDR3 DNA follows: TGTGCCAGTGCCCAGGGCCACGAGCAGTACTTC.

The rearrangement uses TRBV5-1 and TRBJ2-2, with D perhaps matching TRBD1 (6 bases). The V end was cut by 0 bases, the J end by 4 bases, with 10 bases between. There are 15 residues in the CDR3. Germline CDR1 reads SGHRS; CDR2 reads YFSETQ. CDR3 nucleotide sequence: TGCGCCAGCAGCTTGGCAGGGGTCAGCACCGGGGAGCTGTTTTTT. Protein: CASSLAGVSTGELFF.

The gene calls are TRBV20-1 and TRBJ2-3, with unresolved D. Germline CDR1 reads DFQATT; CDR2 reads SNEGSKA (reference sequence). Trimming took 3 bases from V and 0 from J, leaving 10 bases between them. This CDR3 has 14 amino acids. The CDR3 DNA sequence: TGCAGTGCTAGTTCGAGAGCGAGCACAGATACGCAGTATTTT. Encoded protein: CSASSRASTDTQYF.

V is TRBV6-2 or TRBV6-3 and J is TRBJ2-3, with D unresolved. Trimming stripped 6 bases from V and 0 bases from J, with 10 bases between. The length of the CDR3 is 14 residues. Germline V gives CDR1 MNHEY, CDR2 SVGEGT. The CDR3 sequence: CASRGYQSTDTQYF. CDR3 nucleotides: TGTGCCAGCAGAGGTTACCAGAGCACAGATACGCAGTATTTT.

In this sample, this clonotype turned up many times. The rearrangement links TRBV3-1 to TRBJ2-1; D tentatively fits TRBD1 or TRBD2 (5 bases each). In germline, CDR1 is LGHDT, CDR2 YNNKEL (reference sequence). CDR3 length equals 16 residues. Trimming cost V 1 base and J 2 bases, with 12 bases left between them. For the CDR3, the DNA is TGTGCCAGCAGCCAAGTTGGGGGAATCCCCTACAATGAGCAGTTCTTC. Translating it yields CASSQVGGIPYNEQFF.

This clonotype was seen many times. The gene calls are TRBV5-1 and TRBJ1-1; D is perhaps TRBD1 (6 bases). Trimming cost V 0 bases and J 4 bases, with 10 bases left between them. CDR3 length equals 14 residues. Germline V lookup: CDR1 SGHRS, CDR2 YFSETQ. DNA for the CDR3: TGCGCCAGCAGCTTGGGATCAGGGGTCACTGAAGCTTTCTTT. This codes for CASSLGSGVTEAFF. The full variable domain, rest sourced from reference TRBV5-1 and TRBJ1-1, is KAGVTQTPRYLIKTRGQQVTLSCSPISGHRSVSWYQQTPGQGLQFLFEYFSETQRNKGNFPGRFSGRQFSNSRSEMNVSTLELGDSALYLCASSLGSGVTEAFFGQGTRLTVV.

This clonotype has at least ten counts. The DNA of the CDR3 is TGCAGTGCTAGTCGGGGGACTCTTATCAATGAGCAGTTCTTC. Translation gives CSASRGTLINEQFF. The chain couples TRBV20-1 to TRBJ2-1, with a weak D call TRBD2 (6 bases). CDR1 is DFQATT, CDR2 SNEGSKA, per germline (reference sequence). Trimming stripped 3 bases from V and 6 bases from J, with 15 bases between. This CDR3 region has 14 residues.

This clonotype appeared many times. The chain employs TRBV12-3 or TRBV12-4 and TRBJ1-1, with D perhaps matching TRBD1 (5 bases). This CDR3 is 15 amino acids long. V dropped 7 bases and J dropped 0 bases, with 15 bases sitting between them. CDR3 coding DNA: TGTGCCAGCAAACTTAGGGGAGGGATGAACACTGAAGCTTTCTTT. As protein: CASKLRGGMNTEAFF.

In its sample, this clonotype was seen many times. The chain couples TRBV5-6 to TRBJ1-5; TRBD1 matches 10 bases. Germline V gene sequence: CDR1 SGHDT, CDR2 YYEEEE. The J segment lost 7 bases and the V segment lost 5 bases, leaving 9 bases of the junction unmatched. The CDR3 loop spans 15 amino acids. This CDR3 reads CASSLGQGMGQPQHF. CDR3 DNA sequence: TGTGCCAGCAGTCTGGGACAGGGGATGGGCCAGCCCCAGCATTTT.

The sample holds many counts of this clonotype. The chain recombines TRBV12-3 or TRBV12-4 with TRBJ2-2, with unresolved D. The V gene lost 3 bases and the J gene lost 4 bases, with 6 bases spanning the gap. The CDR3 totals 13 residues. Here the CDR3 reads CASSFMGTGELFF. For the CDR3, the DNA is TGTGCCAGCAGTTTTATGGGCACCGGGGAGCTGTTTTTT.

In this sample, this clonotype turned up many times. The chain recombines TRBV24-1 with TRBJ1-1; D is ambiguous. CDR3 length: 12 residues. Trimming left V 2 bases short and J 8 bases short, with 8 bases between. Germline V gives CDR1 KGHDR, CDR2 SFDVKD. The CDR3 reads CATSDYGREAFF. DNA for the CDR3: TGTGCCACCAGTGATTATGGCAGGGAAGCTTTCTTT.